This T cell receptor (beta chain) was identified in a study of T cell changes during pregnancy in multiple sclerosis. Method: immunoSEQ multiplex PCR; TCRdb's copy keeps in-frame clones and lacks some. The data contain some 51,000 clones, 94% of them seen just once; the ten biggest clones take up around 0.48%. The length of the CDR3 is 13 residues. Trimming took 2 bases from V and 1 from J, leaving 6 bases between them. Germline CDR1 SGHNT, CDR2 YYREEE (reference sequence). The chain combines TRBV5-4 with TRBJ2-5; D unresolved. This TCR derives from a female donor with multiple sclerosis, enrolled in a pregnancy study. The sequenced sample was CD4+ T cells from peripheral blood mononuclear cells, obtained in the first trimester of pregnancy. CDR3: CASSFRAQETQYF. Written as DNA, the CDR3 is TGTGCCAGCAGCTTCCGCGCCCAAGAGACCCAGTACTTC. The full variable domain, its missing parts supplied by reference TRBV5-4 and TRBJ2-5, is ETGVTQSPTHLIKTRGQQVTLRCSSQSGHNTVSWYQQALGQGPQFIFQYYREEENGRGNFPPRFSGLQFPNYSSELNVNALELDDSALYLCASSFRAQETQYFGPGTRLLVL.